The next 25 T cell receptor beta chains were all read from a single sample in a study of cytomegalovirus exposure and HLA in healthy donors. PCR amplification relied on 60 Vbeta primers (plus 13 Jbeta primers). TCRdb's copy holds only in-frame clones and misses some; the assay was immunoSEQ multiplex PCR. The data show 200,000 or so clones, and the top ten clones hold around 0.7%. The sample taken for sequencing was PBMCs. The receptors stem from a boy aged 10-17 years in good health and CMV-seronegative.

The rearrangement joins TRBV6-6 to TRBJ2-1, with TRBD2 identical over 10 bases. Trimming cost V 2 bases and J 7 bases; bases outside gene matches: 8. CDR1 is MNHNY, CDR2 SVGAGI, per germline (reference sequence). The CDR3 runs to 16 residues. CDR3 DNA sequence: TGTGCCAGCAGTTACCCGAGCGGGGGGGTAGGGAATGAGCAGTTCTTC. The encoded protein is CASSYPSGGVGNEQFF.

The rearrangement joins TRBV19 to TRBJ1-1; the match to TRBD1 covers 7 bases. CDR1 LNHDA and CDR2 SQIVND come from the germline V gene (reference sequence). Germline trimming cut 9 bases from V and 0 bases from J; bases unmatched to any gene: 10. The CDR3 has 15 amino acids. CDR3 bases: TGTGCCAGCAGACGGACCGGGACAGTGAACACTGAAGCTTTCTTT. Translating gives CASRRTGTVNTEAFF.

The genes are TRBV5-1 and TRBJ2-3; 14 nucleotides align to TRBD2. Germline V gene lookup returns CDR1 SGHRS and CDR2 YFSETQ. The CDR3 consists of 17 residues. J was trimmed by 0 bases and V by 4 bases; bases with no gene match: 4. The CDR3 nucleotides are TGCGCCAGCAGCCGGACTAGCGGGGGGCGCAGCACAGATACGCAGTATTTT. It encodes CASSRTSGGRSTDTQYF.

The chain joins TRBV7-9 to TRBJ1-3; 10 positions agree with TRBD1. This CDR3 contains 16 residues. With V trimmed by 1 base and J by 2 bases, 2 bases remained unmatched. Germline assignment: CDR1 SEHNR and CDR2 FQNEAQ (reference sequence). This CDR3 is CASSLGDRGPGNTIYF. DNA for the CDR3: TGTGCCAGCAGCTTAGGGGACAGGGGTCCTGGAAACACCATATATTTT.

In the case of this clone: This same CDR3 is encoded by further DNA sequences in the sample. V is TRBV27 and J is TRBJ2-2; 10 bases line up with TRBD1. Germline V gene sequence: CDR1 MNHEY, CDR2 SMNVEV (reference sequence). CDR3 length equals 14 residues. Germline trimming cut 3 bases from V and 5 bases from J; bases unmatched to any gene: 0. CDR3 amino acids: CASSLGQGTGELFF. The CDR3 DNA is TGTGCCAGCAGTTTGGGACAGGGGACCGGGGAGCTGTTTTTT.

This chain joins TRBV19 and TRBJ1-2; D gene uncertain. CDR3 length: 16 residues. The germline CDR1 and CDR2 sequences are LNHDA and SQIVND (reference sequence). V lost 3 bases, J lost 8 bases, and 22 bases lay in between. DNA for the CDR3: TGTGCCAGTAGTATGCGTGCTGTGGGCTTGACGGGGGGCTACACCTTC. It codes for CASSMRAVGLTGGYTF.

The chain has TRBV5-6 and TRBJ2-4; a weak D match, TRBD2 (6 bases). Germline CDR1 is SGHDT and CDR2 is YYEEEE. V was trimmed by 4 bases and J by 7 bases, leaving 9 bases between them. CDR3 length: 12 amino acids. CDR3 DNA sequence: TGTGCCAGCAGCCCCCGGGGGAACATTCAGTACTTC. Translation gives CASSPRGNIQYF. The entire variable domain, with the rest obtained from reference TRBV5-6 and TRBJ2-4, is as follows: DAGVTQSPTHLIKTRGQQVTLRCSPKSGHDTVSWYQQALGQGPQFIFQYYEEEERQRGNFPDRFSGHQFPNYSSELNVNALLLGDSALYLCASSPRGNIQYFGAGTRLSVL.

The V gene is TRBV7-6, the J gene TRBJ2-1, with TRBD2 matching 8 bases. This CDR3 contains 15 residues. Germline CDR1 reads SGHVS; CDR2 reads FNYEAQ. V gave up 1 base and J gave up 5 bases; unmatched junction bases: 4. The CDR3 nucleotides are TGTGCCAGCAGCTTAGGCGGGGGGAAACACAATGAGCAGTTCTTC. Amino acids: CASSLGGGKHNEQFF.

The rearrangement links TRBV4-2 to TRBJ2-6; the match to TRBD1 covers 7 bases. Germline assignment: CDR1 LGHNA and CDR2 YNFKEQ. V was clipped by 3 bases and J by 0 bases; unmatched bases: 2. CDR3 length: 16 amino acids. Here the CDR3 DNA reads TGTGCCAGCAGCCACGACAGGGACTCTGGGGCCAACGTCCTGACTTTC. Translation gives CASSHDRDSGANVLTF.

This rearrangement joins TRBV5-6 to TRBJ1-4; TRBD1 aligns across 8 bases. The V and J ends lost 6 bases and 4 bases, in that order; junction bases with no gene match: 14. CDR1 and CDR2 from the germline V gene are SGHDT and YYEEEE. There are 17 residues in the CDR3. The CDR3 spells CASTITQGAGYNEKLFF. The CDR3 DNA reads TGTGCCAGCACCATCACCCAGGGGGCGGGATATAATGAAAAACTGTTTTTT.

The chain has TRBV27 and TRBJ2-7, with 7 bases that match TRBD2. The CDR3 extends over 14 amino acids. Trimming cost V 0 bases and J 5 bases; bases outside gene matches: 4. In germline, CDR1 is MNHEY, CDR2 SMNVEV (reference sequence). CDR3 nucleotides: TGTGCCAGCAGTTTATCGGGGGGGATCCACGAGCAGTACTTC. Translated, it gives CASSLSGGIHEQYF.

V usage is TRBV7-2 and J usage is TRBJ1-5, with D perhaps TRBD1 (5 bases). The CDR3 is 16 residues long. In germline, CDR1 is SGHTA, CDR2 FQGNSA. Trimming took 3 bases from V and 4 from J, leaving 16 bases between them. The CDR3 here is CASSLGGTTLNQPQHF. Written as DNA, the CDR3 is TGTGCCAGCAGCTTGGGGGGGACTACCTTAAATCAGCCCCAGCATTTT.

The rearrangement joins TRBV23-1 to TRBJ1-4; 7 nucleotides line up with TRBD1. TRBV23-1 is given ORF status, its function remaining uncertain. CDR3 length equals 12 residues. V lost 4 bases, J lost 7 bases, and 0 bases stayed unmatched. CDR3 in DNA: TGCGCCAGCAGTCGACAGGGTGAAAAACTGTTTTTT. Translating it yields CASSRQGEKLFF.

The rearrangement joins TRBV14 to TRBJ2-1; weak D call: TRBD2 (5 bases). The ends were cut back, 2 bases at V and 0 bases at J, with 14 bases in the middle. The CDR3 has 17 residues. Germline V lookup: CDR1 SGHDN, CDR2 FVKESK. The CDR3 here is CASSQSRTVSSYNEQFF. The CDR3, as DNA: TGTGCCAGCAGCCAATCAAGGACTGTGAGCTCCTACAATGAGCAGTTCTTC.

V gene TRBV6-5 combines with J gene TRBJ1-2; TRBD1 matches 9 bases. The CDR3 sequence is 15 residues long. Per the germline V gene, CDR1 is MNHEY and CDR2 is SVGAGI. Unmatched junction bases numbered 12, after V lost 6 bases and J lost 7 bases. Here the CDR3 reads CASRAPGQGAGGYTF. In nucleotides, the CDR3 is TGTGCCAGCAGGGCACCGGGACAGGGAGCGGGTGGCTACACCTTC.

The gene calls are TRBV7-2 and TRBJ2-7, with D possibly being TRBD1 (6 bases). CDR3 length equals 17 residues. The V end lost 1 base, the J end lost 5 bases, and 21 bases lay between the germline ends. Germline CDR1 and CDR2: SGHTA and FQGNSA. CDR3 loop: CASSLVSRGAVVNEQYF. The DNA for the CDR3 is TGTGCCAGCAGCTTAGTCAGCAGGGGCGCTGTTGTCAACGAGCAGTACTTC. Together with reference TRBV7-2 and TRBJ2-7, the CDR3 gives the full variable domain: GAGVSQSPSNKVTEKGKDVELRCDPISGHTALYWYRQSLGQGLEFLIYFQGNSAPDKSGLPSDRFSAERTGGSVSTLTIQRTQQEDSAVYLCASSLVSRGAVVNEQYFGPGTRLTVT.

The chain combines TRBV5-1 with TRBJ2-4; weak D call: TRBD1 (5 bases). V shed 4 bases and J shed 5 bases, with 19 bases lying between them. CDR3 length: 16 amino acids. Germline V CDR1 and CDR2: SGHRS, YFSETQ. CDR3 DNA sequence: TGCGCCAGCAGCCTGGGGCAGGGTGAAACCCAAAACATTCAGTACTTC. Translating gives CASSLGQGETQNIQYF.

This chain uses TRBV2 with TRBJ1-3; possibly TRBD1 for D (6 bases). V dropped 7 bases and J dropped 2 bases, with 9 bases sitting between them. Germline V gene data show CDR1 as SNHLY and CDR2 as FYNNEI. The CDR3 totals 13 residues. CDR3 in DNA: TGTGCCAGCATGGGGGCTGCTGGAAACACCATATATTTT. This gives the protein CASMGAAGNTIYF.

This chain uses TRBV2 with TRBJ2-1; 8 positions match TRBD2. The CDR3 has 13 residues. The V and J ends lost 11 bases and 2 bases, in that order; junction bases with no gene match: 5. CDR1 and CDR2 from the germline V gene are SNHLY and FYNNEI. The CDR3 bases are TGTGCCGGGCGGGGGGCAACCTACAATGAGCAGTTCTTC. This encodes CAGRGATYNEQFF.

This chain connects TRBV9 to TRBJ2-5; D is possibly TRBD2 (7 bases). The CDR3 is 16 amino acids. V dropped 3 bases and J dropped 1 base, with 16 bases sitting between them. From germline, CDR1 is SGDLS and CDR2 YYNGEE. The CDR3 coding sequence is TGTGCCAGCAGCGAGGGGGACACGGGGGGCCAAGAGACCCAGTACTTC. This sequence encodes CASSEGDTGGQETQYF.

The V and J genes are TRBV7-9 and TRBJ2-7; D possibly corresponds to TRBD1 (5 bases). The CDR3 extends over 13 amino acids. Per the germline V gene, CDR1 is SEHNR and CDR2 is FQNEAQ (reference sequence). V was trimmed by 3 bases and J by 3 bases, leaving 9 bases between them. The chain's CDR3 is CASSLRTNYEQYF. The DNA of the CDR3 is TGTGCCAGCAGCTTGAGGACAAACTACGAGCAGTACTTC.

The chain carries TRBV29-1 and TRBJ1-1, with D possibly TRBD1 on 5 matching bases. V shed 4 bases and J shed 5 bases, with 11 bases lying between them. Germline values: CDR1 SQVTM, CDR2 ANQGSEA. This CDR3 region has 12 residues. The CDR3 loop is CSVGQGLTEAFF. The CDR3 region has the DNA TGCAGCGTTGGTCAGGGATTGACTGAAGCTTTCTTT. Using reference TRBV29-1 and TRBJ1-1 for the parts outside the CDR3, the full variable domain is SAVISQKPSRDICQRGTSLTIQCQVDSQVTMMFWYRQQPGQSLTLIATANQGSEATYESGFVIDKFPISRPNLTFSTLTVSNMSPEDSSIYLCSVGQGLTEAFFGQGTRLTVV.

This chain connects TRBV6-5 to TRBJ1-2; D is undetermined. Per the germline V gene, CDR1 is MNHEY and CDR2 is SVGAGI. The CDR3 spans 13 residues. The ends were cut back, 2 bases at V and 8 bases at J, with 12 bases in the middle. The CDR3 reads CASSYPFGAGYTF. In DNA, the CDR3 is TGTGCCAGCAGTTACCCCTTCGGAGCGGGCTACACCTTC.

This chain joins TRBV28 and TRBJ1-5; 7 nucleotides match TRBD1. Germline V gene sequence: CDR1 MDHEN, CDR2 SYDVKM. V lost 5 bases to trimming and J lost 5 bases; unmatched junction nucleotides: 12. CDR3 length: 16 residues. DNA for the CDR3: TGTGCCAGCAGTCCTCCGACAGGGATGAGGTATCAGCCCCAGCATTTT. Encoded protein: CASSPPTGMRYQPQHF. Filled out from reference TRBV28 and TRBJ1-5, the complete variable domain reads DVKVTQSSRYLVKRTGEKVFLECVQDMDHENMFWYRQDPGLGLRLIYFSYDVKMKEKGDIPEGYSVSREKKERFSLILESASTNQTSMYLCASSPPTGMRYQPQHFGDGTRLSIL.

The V and J genes are TRBV6-4 and TRBJ2-1; D remains ambiguous. This CDR3 comprises 12 residues. With 3 bases removed from V and 13 bases from J, the gap between germline ends came to 13 bases. Germline CDR1 MRHNA, CDR2 SNTAGT. CDR3 loop: CASSEIGGRQFF. The CDR3 bases are TGTGCCAGCAGTGAGATAGGTGGGCGTCAGTTCTTC.